This T cell receptor beta chain is from a study of cytomegalovirus exposure and HLA in healthy donors (dated by TCRdb to the late 2010s). As for the study more broadly: An earlier analysis of 550 to 700 of the donors reported 250 to 350 Gb of sequence data and roughly 100 million unique TCR beta sequences from about 180 million T cells. Rather than drawing on any new phenotypic data, the later analysis identified candidate immune exposures from TCR beta sequences and the way those sequences occurred across donors. In addition to the first cohort of 666 subjects, a separate validation cohort of some 120 different subjects was used. All discovery cohort repertoires had been generated using a single sequencing platform. A later analysis re-examined previously published TCR beta repertoires from 610 or so donors and added high-resolution HLA genotyping to investigate patterns of TCR occurrence. In an earlier analysis of 500 to 650 of the donors, high-throughput TCR beta sequencing was used to judge whether each TCR beta V gene segment behaved as functional or pseudogenic. Across roughly 420 genotyped donors of the cohort, an average of roughly 200,000 unique TCR beta nucleotide sequences per donor were sequenced, and 15% to 20% of those sequences were non-productive. HLA typing covered class I and class II loci at four-digit resolution. An early release that covered about 600 HLA-typed donors contained approximately 300 gigabases of sequencing data and 70 million to 100 million unique TCR sequences. About five DR-DQ haplotypes were treated as single units for association and clustering because of strong linkage in the cohort. The study profiled the T cell repertoires of approximately 700 subjects by immunosequencing and related them to cytomegalovirus serostatus. To predict cytomegalovirus infection status, the study brought together high-throughput TCR immunosequencing, statistical association of individual TCRs with disease status, and machine learning. In a later genetic analysis, genome-wide SNP genotypes for about three fifths of the roughly 670 donors were used, and that subset was treated as a discovery cohort. Donor age, sex, ethnicity and CMV serostatus were compiled alongside the repertoire data. Of the approximately 370 genotyped donors, roughly 76% were placed in the genetic ancestry cluster associated with self-reported Caucasian donors. The number of donors typed differed by locus, with 629-630 for A, B, C, DRB1 and DQB1, more than 500 for DQA1, 600 to 610 for DPA1, and 450 to 480 for DPB1. The study aimed to test whether cataloging public T cell receptors could reveal signatures of past pathogen exposure.

Via the germline V gene (reference sequence), CDR1 is GTSNPN and CDR2 SVGIG. The CDR3 numbers 17 residues from cysteine through phenylalanine. The CDR3 DNA has 51 bases and is translated from base 1. V has 1 base trimmed and J has 7 bases trimmed; junction bases matching no gene number 13. The paper as a whole reports these results and caveats: A later genetic analysis associated a missense DCLRE1C variant with V-gene and J-gene trimming of TCR beta chains, and an independent cohort replicated the association. Most TCR sequences were seen in very few donors, while some public TCRs were found in many individuals. In both the original and validation cohorts, the classifier was reported to diagnose cytomegalovirus status with high specificity and sensitivity. According to a later analysis, parvovirus B19, influenza, CMV and Epstein-Barr virus appeared linked to several top co-occurrence clusters. In a later analysis, HLA-associated TCR beta chains showed more clonal expansion and lower generation probabilities than non-associated chains that were equally common. The authors suggested that the approach could potentially be extended to other disease states and immunological phenotypes. Only TCR beta chains were sequenced in this cohort, and the absence of alpha or paired-chain data limited detectable features. Because counts were too low, about 15 rarely observed V segments, including chromosome 9 orphons, were left out of the earlier analysis of some 600 of the donors. A later analysis found that TCR association rates varied across HLA loci, with DRB1 alleles showing the most associated TCRs and HLA-C alleles the fewest. Roughly uniform sequencing depth across donors was assumed in presence/absence analyses, although this assumption may not hold. The only immune exposure information available for the cohort was CMV serostatus. When HLA alleles, especially DR and DQ, strongly co-occurred, attributing TCR associations to individual alleles was difficult. In an earlier analysis of 587 of the donors, most TCR beta V segments appeared in productive rearrangements about 87% or about 30% of the time, broadly matching IMGT annotations. A group of highly shared sequence variants was considered likely to be a technical artifact of the sequencing pipeline. Linkage disequilibrium might explain the correlated functional status among segregating V segments, but an unknown experimental factor could not be ruled out. A further reported finding was that TCR beta sequences accurately predicted the HLA-A and HLA-B alleles for most subjects in the first cohort. Compared with the approximately 700-donor mean, donors in an Asian-associated ancestry cluster had fewer N-insertions in productive TCRs, according to a later genetic analysis. A few of the identified cytomegalovirus-associated TCR beta chains were confirmed in vitro to be specific for cytomegalovirus antigens. A later analysis found that most CMV-associated TCR beta chains appeared HLA-restricted, with HLA associations seemingly driven largely by CMV exposure. Specific HLA alleles were associated with more than 15,000 TCR beta sequences at a false discovery rate of 0.05 in a later analysis. Because the 87-base-pair reads could not distinguish some IMGT-functional V segments, including TRBV6-2 and TRBV6-3, those segments were excluded. In the study, around 160 TCR beta chains were listed as associated with cytomegalovirus. Because HLA typing was missing for some donors at each locus, association tests included only the typed subset.

The library came from the immunoSEQ multiplex PCR assay. The multiplex PCR relied on a mix of 60 forward primers for TCR Vbeta segments and 13 reverse primers for TCR Jbeta segments. The CDR3 region of rearranged TCR beta genes was amplified from genomic DNA with a multiplex PCR assay. Amplified TCR beta libraries were sequenced as 87-base-pair reads on the Illumina HiSeq System. The paper's data handling went like this. In a later analysis, 70 million to 95 million unique TCR beta chains were counted across the 650 to 700 repertoires, and about 9.9 million of these chains were shared by at least two donors. Raw reads were error-corrected and collapsed into unique sequences by a nearest-neighbor algorithm in which closely related sequences were merged to remove PCR and sequencing errors. To assign V, D and J gene segments, CDR3 sequences were aligned to IMGT reference sequences. For a sequence to be retained, at least a six-nucleotide match to both a V gene segment and a J gene segment was required. Rearrangements were called productive when the CDR3 lacked stop codons and stayed in frame with V and J; all others were non-productive. CDR3 was defined according to IMGT convention as the region running from the second conserved V-encoded cysteine to the conserved J-encoded phenylalanine. In an earlier analysis of more than 550 of the donors, sequences lacking an unambiguous match to a single V gene segment were excluded. In an earlier analysis of a few hundred of the donors, a V segment was called functional when productive rearrangements were above 56.7%, and segregating when the standard deviation between donors exceeded 5%. A statistical classification framework was built for diagnosing cytomegalovirus status from the catalog of TCR beta chain sequences. A later analysis assigned V and J genes by comparing TCR nucleotide sequences with IMGT/GENE-DB human TR gene sequences. In a later analysis, CDR3 sequences and most-parsimonious VDJ recombination scenarios were assigned using the TCRdist pipeline. In a later analysis, each TCR beta chain was defined by its CDR3 amino acid sequence together with its V-gene family, and reads without a unique V-gene family were excluded. To address suspected cross-contamination and a sequencing artifact, a later analysis removed a few hundred highly shared, low-generation-probability nucleotide sequences. In a later analysis, a clonal expansion index was calculated for each public chain from normalized within-repertoire ranks of inferred template counts. In a later analysis, generation probabilities were computed using a VDJ recombination model fitted to out-of-frame rearrangements, and the results were checked against IGoR. Hypergeometric tests were used in a later analysis to score TCR-TCR, TCR-HLA and TCR-CMV co-occurrence, with a repertoire-size bias correction applied to the TCR pairs. To estimate false discovery rates, a later analysis permuted the HLA or CMV assignments 20 times. In a later analysis, co-occurring TCRs were grouped using DBSCAN, and TCRdist sequence similarity was added for clustering within HLA-allele-positive subsets. Repertoires with fewer than 30,000 or more than 120,000 public chains were left out of co-occurrence clustering, as were a handful of repertoires with anomalous nucleotide sharing. Entries here come from immuneACCESS through TCRdb and include only in-frame sequences with V and J called. Some clones fail to appear in such tables; in the studies checked, an unresolved V gene covers under half of the shortfall, and the cause of the remainder is unknown. That table supplies the V and J calls and clone size; D and trimming were determined from the DNA. Recorded for this sample are roughly 100,000 clones; under 85% of them occurred a single time. The ten top clones hold approximately 2.2% of the sample.

In this sample, this clone turned up a few times. Its antigen has not been determined. Qualities for individual bases were not recorded, and no much larger clone is one base off. The cohort was made up of 666 healthy bone marrow donors. At the time of sampling, all cohort members were nominally healthy, though unrecorded immune exposures were likely present. The donor was CMV seronegative and belonged to the group of more than 300 seronegative cohort members. Each donor provided a peripheral blood sample, and peripheral blood mononuclear cells were used for TCR beta sequencing. Genomic DNA was extracted from the blood cell samples with the Qiagen DNeasy Blood Extraction Kit.

This receptor was obtained from a man aged 25 to 40 in good health and CMV-seronegative. Sequencing was carried out using PBMCs. In this chain, TRBV30 is recombined with TRBJ1-6, and TRBD1 matches 7 of the central bases. The bases read TGTGCCTGGAGTGCACGTGTGACAGGGAATGTAAATTCACCCCTCCACTTT. It is translated as CAWSARVTGNVNSPLHF.